These 18 T cell receptor beta chains were all obtained from the same sample, sequenced in a study of blood T cell repertoires in COVID-19. TCRdb keeps only in-frame clones here, not all; method: immunoSEQ multiplex PCR. In the table there are 100,000 to 130,000 clones, over 80% of which are singletons. The material sequenced was peripheral blood. These receptors were collected from a woman in her 30s with acute or convalescent COVID-19.

This CDR3 is CASSSAPTGGDYGYTF. The CDR3 nucleotides read TGTGCCAGTAGTTCGGCCCCCACAGGGGGCGACTATGGCTACACCTTC. The J gene is TRBJ1-2, the V gene TRBV19, with 9 bases lining up with TRBD1. In germline, CDR1 is LNHDA, CDR2 SQIVND (reference sequence). The trim removed 5 bases at V and 3 bases at J, leaving 10 bases unmatched. The CDR3 runs to 16 residues.

This sequence joins TRBV14 and TRBJ1-5; D uncertain. The CDR3 sequence is 13 residues long. V was clipped by 4 bases and J by 5 bases, with 9 bases between them. In germline, CDR1 is SGHDN, CDR2 FVKESK. The CDR3 region is CASSPSRDQPQHF. CDR3 bases: TGTGCCAGCAGCCCCAGTCGTGATCAGCCCCAGCATTTT.

This clone was recorded only once. V usage is TRBV7-2 and J usage is TRBJ2-1; D ambiguous. Trimming took off 2 bases at V and 12 bases at J, with 11 bases between the two ends. CDR1 SGHTA and CDR2 FQGNSA come from the germline V gene. CDR3 length: 12 residues. CDR3 nucleotide sequence: TGTGCCAGCAGCTTAAGTGTGTCGGGGCAGTTCTTC. Translating gives CASSLSVSGQFF.

The J gene is TRBJ2-3, the V gene TRBV28, with D perhaps TRBD1 (6 bases). CDR1 is MDHEN, CDR2 SYDVKM, per germline. The CDR3 length is 17 residues. Trimming took 5 bases from V and 2 from J, leaving 20 bases between them. CDR3 sequence (DNA): TGTGCCAGCAGTGCGAATCAGGGGCGGCAAGCCACAGATACGCAGTATTTT. It yields the protein CASSANQGRQATDTQYF.

This sequence joins TRBV30 and TRBJ1-1; no clear D. CDR1 is GTSNPN and CDR2 is SVGIG in the germline V gene (reference sequence). Trimming removed 1 base from V and 3 bases from J, with 6 bases in between. This CDR3 contains 12 residues. For the CDR3, the DNA is TGTGCCTGGAGTGCCTCGTACACTGAAGCTTTCTTT. Encoded protein: CAWSASYTEAFF.

The genes are TRBV6-5 and TRBJ2-1; tentative D call: TRBD1 (5 bases). Germline CDR1 and CDR2: MNHEY and SVGAGI. This CDR3 comprises 16 residues. Trimming took off 2 bases at V and 7 bases at J, with 18 bases between the two ends. CDR3 DNA: TGTGCCAGCAGTTACATCCTGGCAGGGTCTACGAATGAGCAGTTCTTC. Its translation: CASSYILAGSTNEQFF.

The chain couples TRBV6-2 or TRBV6-3 to TRBJ2-7, with TRBD2 matching over 13 bases. This CDR3 is 21 amino acids long. The V gene end was trimmed by 0 bases and the J gene end by 0 bases; junction bases not matched to a gene: 14. CDR1 is MNHEY and CDR2 is SVGEGT in the germline V gene. CDR3 in amino acids: CASSYSRIRLAGGPSSYEQYF. CDR3 DNA: TGTGCCAGCAGTTACTCCAGAATCAGACTAGCGGGGGGCCCTAGCTCCTACGAGCAGTACTTC.

The chain recombines TRBV28 with TRBJ2-3; perhaps TRBD1 as D (5 bases). The germline V gene encodes CDR1 MDHEN and CDR2 SYDVKM. The CDR3 has 14 amino acids. Trimming took off 2 bases at V and 3 bases at J, with 9 bases between the two ends. CDR3 in amino acids: CASSLSGATDTQYF. The CDR3 region has the DNA TGTGCCAGCAGTTTAAGTGGGGCGACAGATACGCAGTATTTT.

This chain connects TRBV3-1 (or the pseudogene TRBV3-2) to TRBJ2-5, with 8 positions matching TRBD2. Looked up from germline, CDR1 is LGHDT and CDR2 is YNNKEL (reference sequence). The CDR3 spans 15 residues. V shed 2 bases and J 2 bases; nucleotides not matched to a gene: 4. This CDR3 reads CASSQLAGLQETQYF. The CDR3, as DNA: TGTGCCAGCAGCCAACTAGCGGGCCTTCAAGAGACCCAGTACTTC.

This clone was seen a single time. The rearrangement joins TRBV4-1 to TRBJ2-1; 11 bases line up with TRBD2. Germline CDR1 MGHRA, CDR2 YSYEKL. The CDR3 has 18 residues. The V segment lost 4 bases and the J segment 9 bases; nucleotides outside the gene matches: 17. CDR3 DNA sequence: TGCGCCAGCAGCCCTCCGCGCCCACTAGCGGGGGCAATTCTTGAGCAGTTCTTC. Its translation is CASSPPRPLAGAILEQFF.

The rearrangement joins TRBV28 to TRBJ2-5, with a tentative D call TRBD1 (6 bases). The CDR3 length is 12 residues. Germline-derived CDR1 and CDR2 are MDHEN and SYDVKM. The CDR3 loop reads CASKDRQETQYF. The CDR3 region has the DNA TGTGCATCAAAGGACAGACAAGAGACCCAGTACTTC.

The chain combines TRBV18 with TRBJ1-2; 9 bases agree with TRBD1. After removal of 4 bases from V and 10 bases from J, the junction contained 10 bases not matched to a gene. CDR3 length: 14 residues. Per the germline V gene, CDR1 is KGHSH and CDR2 is LQKENI. Here the CDR3 reads CASSQGQGVAFYTF. CDR3 sequence (DNA): TGTGCCAGCTCACAGGGACAGGGTGTAGCCTTCTACACCTTC.

Written as DNA, the CDR3 is TGTGCCAGTAGTCTCGGAGACTCCTACAATGAGCAGTTCTTC. Translating it yields CASSLGDSYNEQFF. This chain joins TRBV19 and TRBJ2-1; D uncertain. This CDR3 comprises 14 residues. Germline V CDR1 and CDR2: LNHDA, SQIVND (reference sequence). V gave up 5 bases and J gave up 0 bases, with 8 bases separating them.

This chain links TRBV6-5 with TRBJ1-1; D is undetermined. V dropped 1 base and J dropped 3 bases, with 9 bases sitting between them. This CDR3 is 14 amino acids long. CDR1 and CDR2 from the germline V gene are MNHEY and SVGAGI. CDR3 region: CASSYYGGDTEAFF. In DNA form, the CDR3 reads TGTGCCAGCAGTTACTACGGCGGAGACACTGAAGCTTTCTTT.

The V gene is TRBV28, the J gene TRBJ2-1; D remains ambiguous. Germline V gene lookup returns CDR1 MDHEN and CDR2 SYDVKM. V was shortened by 3 bases and J by 3 bases, with 9 bases between the two germline ends. This CDR3 has 14 residues. CDR3 in amino acids: CASSFEGGYNEQFF. Written as DNA, the CDR3 is TGTGCCAGCAGTTTTGAAGGCGGCTACAATGAGCAGTTCTTC.

This clone showed up many times. CDR3: CASRTGTSGRDEQFF. CDR3 DNA sequence: TGTGCCAGCAGGACCGGGACTAGCGGGAGGGATGAGCAGTTCTTC. The chain carries TRBV27 and TRBJ2-1, with 16 bases identical to TRBD2. The CDR3 has 15 residues. Germline CDR1 reads MNHEY; CDR2 reads SMNVEV (reference sequence). V lost 6 bases to trimming and J lost 8 bases; unmatched junction nucleotides: 4.

The V gene is TRBV11-2, the J gene TRBJ1-6; D gene uncertain. The CDR3 extends over 15 amino acids. Deletions cut 1 base from V and 4 bases from J, with 8 bases between. CDR1 is SGHAT, CDR2 FQNNGV, per germline. The CDR3 DNA sequence: TGTGCCAGCAGCTTAGGAGGCGTGTATAATTCACCCCTCCACTTT. It is translated as CASSLGGVYNSPLHF. The whole variable domain, remainder taken from reference TRBV11-2 and TRBJ1-6, is EAGVAQSPRYKIIEKRQSVAFWCNPISGHATLYWYQQILGQGPKLLIQFQNNGVVDDSQLPKDRFSAERLKGVDSTLKIQPAKLEDSAVYLCASSLGGVYNSPLHFGNGTRLTVT.

The chain links TRBV28 to TRBJ2-1, with 10 bases fitting TRBD1. The V and J ends lost 3 bases and 0 bases, in that order; junction bases with no gene match: 23. This CDR3 contains 23 residues. The germline CDR1 and CDR2 sequences are MDHEN and SYDVKM. CDR3 amino acids: CASSLVTYTLSQRQGASYNEQFF. In DNA form, the CDR3 reads TGTGCCAGCAGTTTGGTGACTTACACGCTGAGTCAAAGACAGGGGGCCTCCTACAATGAGCAGTTCTTC.